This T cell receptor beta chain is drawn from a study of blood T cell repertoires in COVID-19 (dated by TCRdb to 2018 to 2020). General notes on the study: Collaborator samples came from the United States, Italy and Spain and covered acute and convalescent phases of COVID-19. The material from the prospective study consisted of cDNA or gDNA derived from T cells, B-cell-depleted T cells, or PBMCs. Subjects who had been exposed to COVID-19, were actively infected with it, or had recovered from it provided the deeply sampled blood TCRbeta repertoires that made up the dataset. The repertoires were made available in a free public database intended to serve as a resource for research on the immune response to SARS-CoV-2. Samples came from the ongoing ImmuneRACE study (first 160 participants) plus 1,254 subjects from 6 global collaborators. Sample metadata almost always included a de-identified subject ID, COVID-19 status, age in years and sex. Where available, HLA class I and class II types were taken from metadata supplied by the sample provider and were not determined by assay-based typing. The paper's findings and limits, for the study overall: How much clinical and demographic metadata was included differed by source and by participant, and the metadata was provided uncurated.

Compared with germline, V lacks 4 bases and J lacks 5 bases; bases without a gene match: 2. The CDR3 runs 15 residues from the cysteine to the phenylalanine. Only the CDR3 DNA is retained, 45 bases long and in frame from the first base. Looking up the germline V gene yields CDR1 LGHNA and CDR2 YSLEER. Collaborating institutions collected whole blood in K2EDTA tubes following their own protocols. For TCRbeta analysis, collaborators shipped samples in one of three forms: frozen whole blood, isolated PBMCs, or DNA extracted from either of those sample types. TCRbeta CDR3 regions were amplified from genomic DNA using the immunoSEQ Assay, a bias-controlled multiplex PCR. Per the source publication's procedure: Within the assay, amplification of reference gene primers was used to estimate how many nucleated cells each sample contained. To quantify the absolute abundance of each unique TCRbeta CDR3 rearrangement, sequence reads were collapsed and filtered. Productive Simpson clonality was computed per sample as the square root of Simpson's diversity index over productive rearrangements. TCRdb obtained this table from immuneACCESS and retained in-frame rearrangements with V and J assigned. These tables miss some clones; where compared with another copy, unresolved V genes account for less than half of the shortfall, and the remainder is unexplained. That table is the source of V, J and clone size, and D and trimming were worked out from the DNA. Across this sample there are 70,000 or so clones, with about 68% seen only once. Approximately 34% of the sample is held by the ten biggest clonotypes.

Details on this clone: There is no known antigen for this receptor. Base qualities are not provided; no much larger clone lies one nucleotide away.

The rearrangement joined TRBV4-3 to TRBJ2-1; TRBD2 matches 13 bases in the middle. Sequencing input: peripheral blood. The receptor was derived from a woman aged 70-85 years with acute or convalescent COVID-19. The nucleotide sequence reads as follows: TGCGCCAGCAGCCCTGGACTAGCGGGAGACAATGAGCAGTTCTTC. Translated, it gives CASSPGLAGDNEQFF.